This T cell receptor beta chain emerged from a study of blood T cell repertoires in COVID-19. Study at large: Donors in the United States, Italy and Spain gave samples during acute or convalescent COVID-19. The analysed material was cDNA or gDNA that came from T cells, B-cell-depleted T cells, or PBMCs.

Authors' data handling: The assay estimated nucleated cells by amplifying reference gene primers. Sequenced by immunoSEQ multiplex PCR; TCRdb stores in-frame clones only, minus some. That table gives V, J and clone size, and the DNA gave D and trimming. The sample has 55,000 to 80,000 clones, roughly nine tenths seen once. The V gene lost 4 bases and the J gene lost 6 bases, with 12 bases spanning the gap. In germline, CDR1 is SNHLY, CDR2 FYNNEI. This CDR3 contains 14 residues. This clone was recorded once. This chain uses TRBV2 with TRBJ1-4; the D gene is possibly TRBD1 (5 bases). Specimen: peripheral blood. The TCR comes from a man between 45 and 60 years old with active COVID-19. Here the CDR3 DNA reads TGTGCCAGCAGTGCTCACAGGAGGGATGAAAAACTGTTTTTT. Residues: CASSAHRRDEKLFF.